The entry below describes one TCR beta chain. It has no known antigen specificity. No base qualities exist here, and no much larger clone lies one base off it. These data come from a study of cytomegalovirus exposure and HLA in healthy donors (dated by TCRdb to 2017 to 2019). Describing the broader study: An earlier analysis of several hundred of the donors reported about 250 Gb of sequence data and some 100 million unique TCR beta sequences from about 179 million T cells. Around 320 gigabases of sequencing data and approximately 85 million unique TCR sequences were included in an early release covering roughly 600 HLA-typed donors. Both class I and class II loci were covered by HLA typing, at four-digit resolution. Typing coverage varied by locus: roughly 629-630 donors for A, B, C, DRB1 and DQB1; approximately 500 for DQA1; nearly 610 for DPA1; around 450 for DPB1. Rather than using new phenotypic data, the later analysis identified candidate immune exposures from TCR beta sequences and from how often those sequences occurred across donors. Donor age, sex, ethnicity and CMV serostatus were compiled alongside the repertoire data. The study aimed to test whether signatures of past pathogen exposure could be identified by cataloging public T cell receptors. The study combined high-throughput TCR immunosequencing, statistical association of individual TCRs with disease status, and machine learning to predict cytomegalovirus infection status. A handful of DR-DQ haplotypes were treated as single units for association and clustering because of strong linkage in the cohort. All discovery cohort repertoires had been generated on a single sequencing platform. Along with the roughly 670-subject first cohort, a separate validation cohort of over a hundred different subjects was used. The study profiled the T cell repertoires of under 850 subjects by immunosequencing and related them to cytomegalovirus serostatus. To study patterns of TCR occurrence, a later analysis re-analyzed previously published TCR beta repertoires from hundreds of donors and added high-resolution HLA genotyping. In a later genetic analysis, genome-wide SNP genotypes for about 55% of the 666 donors were used, and that subset was treated as a discovery cohort. Among some 410 genotyped donors of the cohort, an average of around 240,000 unique TCR beta nucleotide sequences were sequenced per donor, roughly a sixth of them non-productive. To decide whether each TCR beta V gene segment behaved as functional or pseudogenic, an earlier analysis of 587 of the donors relied on high-throughput TCR beta sequencing. Of the roughly 390 genotyped donors, 81% fell in the genetic ancestry cluster associated with self-reported Caucasian donors.

What the work shows at the level of the full study, not this receptor alone: In both the original and validation cohorts, the classifier was reported to diagnose cytomegalovirus status with high specificity and sensitivity. A later analysis reported that several top co-occurrence clusters appeared linked to parvovirus B19, influenza, CMV and Epstein-Barr virus. In a later analysis, HLA-associated TCR beta chains showed more clonal expansion and lower generation probabilities than non-associated chains that were equally common. A further reported finding was that TCR beta sequences accurately predicted the HLA-A and HLA-B alleles for most subjects in the first cohort. A cluster of highly shared sequence variants was judged likely to be a technical artifact of the sequencing pipeline. When HLA alleles, especially DR and DQ, strongly co-occurred, attributing TCR associations to individual alleles was difficult. In a later genetic analysis, fewer N-insertions in productive TCRs were reported among donors in an Asian-associated ancestry cluster than the 666-donor mean. A later analysis associated about 18,000 TCR beta sequences with specific HLA alleles at a false discovery rate of 0.05. While some public TCRs were present in many individuals, most TCR sequences turned up only very rarely across donors. V-gene and J-gene trimming of TCR beta chains was associated with a missense DCLRE1C variant in a later genetic analysis, and the association was replicated in an independent cohort. In vitro tests confirmed that a few of the cytomegalovirus-associated TCR beta chains recognize cytomegalovirus antigens. Most CMV-associated TCR beta chains appeared to be HLA-restricted in a later analysis, and the HLA associations seemed to be driven largely by CMV exposure. CMV serostatus was the only immune exposure information available for the cohort. The authors suggested that the approach could potentially be extended to other disease states and immunological phenotypes. HLA typing was unavailable for some donors at each locus, so association tests used only the typed subset. Broadly in line with IMGT annotations, most TCR beta V segments showed up in productive rearrangements about 87% or about 30% of the time in an earlier analysis of around 550 of the donors. In the study, 150 to 200 TCR beta chains were listed as associated with cytomegalovirus. The presence/absence analyses assumed that sequencing depth was roughly uniform across donors, and that assumption may not be true. Correlated functional status among segregating V segments might reflect linkage disequilibrium, but an unknown experimental factor could not be ruled out. The cohort was sequenced for TCR beta chains only, and without alpha or paired-chain data the features that could be detected were limited. Some IMGT-functional V segments, including TRBV6-2 and TRBV6-3, could not be distinguished by the 87-base-pair reads and were therefore excluded. Because counts were too low, around 17 rarely observed V segments, including chromosome 9 orphons, were left out of the earlier analysis of 500 to 650 of the donors. A later analysis found that TCR association rates varied across HLA loci, with DRB1 alleles showing the most associated TCRs and HLA-C alleles the fewest.

The library was produced with the immunoSEQ multiplex PCR assay. For the multiplex PCR, a mixture combining 60 forward primers for TCR Vbeta segments and 13 reverse primers for TCR Jbeta segments was used. Amplification of the CDR3 region of rearranged TCR beta genes was performed with a multiplex PCR assay on genomic DNA. The amplified TCR beta libraries were sequenced on the Illumina HiSeq System as 87-base-pair reads. Per the source publication's procedure: A later analysis tallied about 77 million unique TCR beta chains across the 600 to 700 repertoires, and roughly 11 million of those chains were shared by two or more donors. A nearest-neighbor algorithm error-corrected the raw reads and collapsed the reads into unique sequences, merging closely related sequences to remove PCR and sequencing errors. CDR3 sequences were aligned to IMGT reference sequences to assign V, D and J gene segments. For a sequence to be retained, a match of at least six nucleotides was required to both a V gene segment and a J gene segment. A rearrangement counted as productive if the CDR3 had no stop codons and remained in frame with V and J, and every other rearrangement counted as non-productive. CDR3 was defined according to IMGT convention as the region running from the second conserved V-encoded cysteine to the conserved J-encoded phenylalanine. In an earlier analysis of more than 550 of the donors, sequences lacking an unambiguous match to a single V gene segment were excluded. In an earlier analysis of approximately 590 of the donors, a V segment was called functional when productive rearrangements were above 56.7%, and segregating when the standard deviation between donors exceeded 5%. A statistical classification framework was built to diagnose cytomegalovirus status from the catalog of TCR beta chain sequences. In a later analysis, V and J genes were assigned by comparing TCR nucleotide sequences against IMGT/GENE-DB human TR gene sequences. In a later analysis, CDR3 sequences and most-parsimonious VDJ recombination scenarios were assigned using the TCRdist pipeline. In a later analysis, each TCR beta chain was defined by its CDR3 amino acid sequence together with its V-gene family, and reads without a unique V-gene family were excluded. In a later analysis, 450 to 600 highly shared, low-generation-probability nucleotide sequences were removed to address suspected cross-contamination and a sequencing artifact. A later analysis calculated a clonal expansion index for each public chain from normalized within-repertoire ranks of inferred template counts. In a later analysis, generation probabilities were computed using a VDJ recombination model fitted to out-of-frame rearrangements, and the results were checked against IGoR. In a later analysis, TCR-TCR, TCR-HLA and TCR-CMV co-occurrence was scored with hypergeometric tests, and a repertoire-size bias correction was applied to TCR pairs. In a later analysis, false discovery rates were estimated by permuting HLA or CMV assignments 20 times. In a later analysis, co-occurring TCRs were grouped using DBSCAN, and TCRdist sequence similarity was added for clustering within HLA-allele-positive subsets. Repertoires with fewer than 30,000 or more than 120,000 public chains were left out of co-occurrence clustering, as were about 5 repertoires with anomalous nucleotide sharing. This is the immuneACCESS table as TCRdb keeps it, with only in-frame sequences that have V and J called. A part of the clones is gone; compared with another copy, unresolved V genes explain less than half, and the rest is unexplained. That table furnishes V, J and clone size, whereas the DNA furnished D and trimming. The sample table records 150,000 to 200,000 clones; around 78% of these occur just once. The ten largest clones add up to approximately 1.5% of the sample.

V is pared back by 4 bases and J by 5 bases, with 11 bases lying between the germline termini. For CDR1 and CDR2, the germline V gene lists SQVTM and ANQGSEA. CDR3 length: 12 amino acids, cysteine to phenylalanine. Only CDR3 DNA remains: 36 bases, in frame from the first base. In total, 630 or so healthy bone marrow donors made up the cohort. At the time of sampling, all cohort members were nominally healthy, though unrecorded immune exposures were likely present. The donor was CMV seronegative and belonged to the group of over 300 seronegative cohort members. Every donor gave a peripheral blood sample, and the peripheral blood mononuclear cells from that sample were used for TCR beta sequencing. The Qiagen DNeasy Blood Extraction Kit was used to extract genomic DNA from the blood cell samples.

The receptor chain draws on TRBV29-1 and TRBJ2-5, with TRBD1 as a weak D call on 6 bases. The material sequenced was PBMCs. The sequence came from a man aged 35-49 years in good health and CMV-seronegative. The encoded CDR3 is CSVAQGLETQYF. The nucleotides read TGCAGCGTTGCACAGGGCCTCGAGACCCAGTACTTC.